Shown below are 18 T cell receptor beta chains from a single sample sequenced in a study of blood T cell repertoires in COVID-19. The assay was immunoSEQ multiplex PCR, and TCRdb's table has in-frame clones only and misses some. This sample has about 160,000 clones, with 75% to 90% found just once. Specimen: peripheral blood. Receptors originate from a man between 18 and 35 years old with COVID-19, enrolled during active disease.

The chain uses TRBV5-1 and TRBJ2-1; D not certain. CDR3 size: 12 residues. The germline gives CDR1 SGHRS, CDR2 YFSETQ. Trimming pared 0 bases from V and 4 bases from J, leaving 2 bases between. CDR3 amino acids: CASSLAYNEQFF. The DNA for the CDR3 is TGCGCCAGCAGCTTGGCGTACAATGAGCAGTTCTTC.

This chain uses TRBV10-3 with TRBJ2-2; 10 bases align to TRBD2. The junction had 5 bases not matched to a gene; V was cut back by 6 bases and J by 1 base. Germline CDR1 and CDR2: ENHRY and SYGVKD. This CDR3 spans 16 amino acids. CDR3 sequence reads: CAISTWTSGNTGELFF. CDR3 DNA sequence: TGTGCCATCAGCACATGGACTAGCGGGAACACCGGGGAGCTGTTTTTT.

This sequence joins TRBV13 and TRBJ2-7; D remains ambiguous. From germline, CDR1 is PRHDT and CDR2 FYEKMQ (reference sequence). The ends were cut back, 5 bases at V and 0 bases at J, with 17 bases in the middle. The CDR3 length is 16 residues. The CDR3 coding sequence is TGTGCCAGCAGCGTGGGTACGCCCTGGGCCTCCTACGAGCAGTACTTC. Translating it yields CASSVGTPWASYEQYF.

This clone showed up just once. The rearrangement uses TRBV7-2 and TRBJ1-2; D is undetermined. Germline CDR1 is SGHTA and CDR2 is FQGNSA. Trimming pared 5 bases from V and 1 base from J, leaving 17 bases between. The CDR3 has 16 residues. The DNA for the CDR3 is TGTGCCAGCAGCCTCTCCGGACTGGGCCTTAACTATGGCTACACCTTC. Residues: CASSLSGLGLNYGYTF.

The rearrangement links TRBV30 to TRBJ2-3; D not resolved. CDR1 GTSNPN and CDR2 SVGIG come from the germline V gene (reference sequence). This CDR3 is built from 15 residues. The germline V and J ends were trimmed by 4 bases and 0 bases, with 14 bases remaining between them. CDR3 amino acids: CAWIRGASSTDTQYF. CDR3 nucleotides: TGTGCCTGGATTAGAGGAGCTAGTAGCACAGATACGCAGTATTTT.

This clone has only one observation. The chain couples TRBV27 to TRBJ1-2, with 7 bases lining up with TRBD1. CDR1 and CDR2 from the germline V gene are MNHEY and SMNVEV (reference sequence). J lost 5 bases, V lost 2 bases, and 5 bases had no gene match. The CDR3 extends over 14 amino acids. CDR3: CASSLVGTAYGYTF. DNA of the CDR3: TGTGCCAGCAGTTTAGTAGGGACAGCTTATGGCTACACCTTC.

The chain uses TRBV5-5 and TRBJ2-1; 9 bases match TRBD2. There are 16 residues in the CDR3. J was trimmed by 7 bases and V by 2 bases; bases with no gene match: 10. CDR1 is SGHKS and CDR2 is YYEKEE in the germline V gene (reference sequence). The CDR3 is CASSFQRLAVLNEQFF. CDR3 nucleotide sequence: TGTGCCAGCAGCTTCCAAAGACTAGCGGTCCTTAATGAGCAGTTCTTC.

The chain couples TRBV9 to TRBJ2-1; 10 positions match TRBD2. Per germline, CDR1 SGDLS and CDR2 YYNGEE. The V and J ends lost 0 bases and 1 base, in that order; junction bases with no gene match: 4. The CDR3 sequence is 17 residues long. CDR3 in amino acids: CASSVVAGGGSYNEQFF. The CDR3, as DNA: TGTGCCAGCAGCGTAGTAGCGGGAGGAGGGTCCTACAATGAGCAGTTCTTC.

This CDR3 is CASSWTGTETQYF. CDR3 coding DNA: TGTGCCAGCAGTTGGACAGGAACAGAGACCCAGTACTTC. The chain links TRBV6-5 to TRBJ2-5; 7 bases agree with TRBD1. The CDR3 has 13 residues. V trimming: 4 bases; J trimming: 4 bases; junction bases outside the gene matches: 3. Germline values: CDR1 MNHEY, CDR2 SVGAGI.

The genes are TRBV29-1 and TRBJ2-3; 10 positions agree with TRBD1. The CDR3 consists of 13 residues. Germline CDR1 is SQVTM and CDR2 is ANQGSEA. Trimming at V came to 6 bases and at J to 3 bases, leaving 3 bases not matched to a gene. CDR3 in DNA: TGCAGCGTGGGACAGGGGATTACAGATACGCAGTATTTT. It specifies CSVGQGITDTQYF.

This chain links TRBV27 with TRBJ2-1, with 12 nucleotides matching TRBD2. J was trimmed by 7 bases and V by 10 bases; bases with no gene match: 8. Per the germline V gene, CDR1 is MNHEY and CDR2 is SMNVEV (reference sequence). The CDR3 extends over 14 amino acids. The CDR3 reads CATGVGLAGNEQFF. The CDR3, as DNA: TGTGCCACAGGGGTGGGACTAGCGGGTAATGAGCAGTTCTTC.

This rearrangement joins TRBV10-1 to TRBJ2-4, with 9 bases that match TRBD2. J was trimmed by 8 bases and V by 3 bases; bases with no gene match: 14. CDR3 length: 17 residues. Per the germline V gene, CDR1 is WNHNN and CDR2 is SYGVQD (reference sequence). The DNA of the CDR3 is TGCGCCAGCAGTGAAGGCGGGAGGGCCGCCTCTAGAGACATTCAGTACTTC. The encoded protein is CASSEGGRAASRDIQYF.

V is TRBV10-3 and J is TRBJ1-2, with D maybe TRBD1 (5 bases). This CDR3 spans 15 amino acids. Germline CDR1 is ENHRY and CDR2 is SYGVKD. V lost 3 bases and J 6 bases, leaving 17 bases between the germline ends. CDR3 sequence: CAISDLSTGGNGYTF. The CDR3, as DNA: TGTGCCATCAGTGATTTATCGACCGGGGGGAATGGCTACACCTTC.

A remark on this clone: At one end the junction does not follow the germline gene, possibly because of a read error. The chain uses TRBV2 and TRBJ2-7; the match to TRBD1 covers 10 bases. The CDR3 contains 10 residues. Germline-derived CDR1 and CDR2 are SNHLY and FYNNEI. The CDR3: CASRGQGVVF. CDR3 coding DNA: TGTGCCAGCAGAGGACAGGGGGTCGTCTTC.

This chain connects TRBV12-3 or TRBV12-4 to TRBJ1-1; TRBD1 matches 8 bases. The CDR3 runs 13 residues. The V and J ends lost 5 bases and 7 bases, in that order; junction bases with no gene match: 6. CDR3 sequence (DNA): TGTGCCAGCAGTCCAGGACAGGGTTTTGAAGCTTTCTTT. This translates into CASSPGQGFEAFF.

The CDR3 loop is CASSPPEREVRETQYF. The CDR3 nucleotides read TGTGCCAGCTCACCACCCGAGCGGGAGGTTAGAGAGACCCAGTACTTC. This chain joins TRBV18 and TRBJ2-5; 9 nucleotides align to TRBD2. The length of the CDR3 is 16 residues. J was trimmed by 4 bases and V by 0 bases; bases with no gene match: 6. CDR1 is KGHSH, CDR2 LQKENI, per germline.

The chain has TRBV3-1 (or the pseudogene TRBV3-2) and TRBJ2-1; 11 bases map to TRBD2. Trimming took 3 bases from V and 5 from J; bases not matched to a gene: 3. CDR3 length: 15 amino acids. The germline V gene has CDR1 LGHDT and CDR2 YNNKEL (reference sequence). CDR3 DNA sequence: TGTGCCAGCAGCCAGGGACTAGCGGAGAACAATGAGCAGTTCTTC. This codes for CASSQGLAENNEQFF.

The chain is built from TRBV19 and TRBJ1-1; unclear D gene. V was cut by 4 bases and J by 8 bases, with 8 bases left in between. The CDR3 consists of 11 residues. CDR1 and CDR2 from the germline V gene are LNHDA and SQIVND (reference sequence). The CDR3 DNA reads as TGTGCCAGTAGTAGAGCCGGGGAAGCTTTCTTT. Protein: CASSRAGEAFF.